These 23 T cell receptor beta chains were sequenced from one sample in a study of cytomegalovirus exposure and HLA in healthy donors. TCRdb keeps only in-frame clones here, not all; method: immunoSEQ multiplex PCR. The table includes over 110,000 clones, around 86% detected once. Sequenced: PBMCs. All receptors come from a man aged 18 to 29 in good health and CMV-seropositive.

The chain has TRBV6-5 and TRBJ2-7; 7 bases map to TRBD2. Germline loops: CDR1 MNHEY, CDR2 SVGAGI. The CDR3 runs to 13 residues. V shed 9 bases, J shed 6 bases, and the junction held 11 bases outside the gene matches. CDR3 region: CASGAGRPPEQYF. DNA of the CDR3: TGTGCCAGTGGAGCGGGGCGGCCCCCCGAGCAGTACTTC.

The chain is built from TRBV10-3 and TRBJ2-7; maybe TRBD1 (5 bases). Trimming stripped 3 bases from V and 0 bases from J, with 24 bases between. This CDR3 region has 19 residues. Germline assignment: CDR1 ENHRY and CDR2 SYGVKD. CDR3 DNA sequence: TGTGCCATCAGTGAAAGCTTTTTTTTAACAGGCGAAAGCTCCTACGAGCAGTACTTC. Its protein is CAISESFFLTGESSYEQYF.

This clone has only one observation. The chain carries TRBV6-5 and TRBJ2-7; 7 bases map to TRBD1. With 5 bases clipped from V and 7 bases from J, the junction kept 14 bases outside the gene matches. Per germline, CDR1 MNHEY and CDR2 SVGAGI. The CDR3 extends over 15 amino acids. The CDR3 loop reads CASSNPGQPNREQYF. For the CDR3, the DNA is TGTGCCAGCAGTAATCCGGGACAGCCAAATAGGGAGCAGTACTTC.

This clone occurred once. This sequence joins TRBV5-4 and TRBJ2-1; 9 bases map to TRBD2. Germline CDR1 SGHNT, CDR2 YYREEE (reference sequence). The length of the CDR3 is 17 residues. The V segment lost 2 bases and the J segment 0 bases; nucleotides outside the gene matches: 6. The CDR3 loop reads CASSLDPAGGSYNEQFF. CDR3 sequence (DNA): TGTGCCAGCAGCTTAGATCCAGCGGGAGGCTCCTACAATGAGCAGTTCTTC.

The chain couples TRBV30 to TRBJ1-4, with TRBD1 as a possible D gene (6 bases). The germline gives CDR1 GTSNPN, CDR2 SVGIG (reference sequence). Trimming took 4 bases from V and 3 from J, leaving 12 bases between them. The CDR3 totals 14 residues. CDR3 bases: TGTGCCTGGAACAAACAGGGTGCTAATGAAAAACTGTTTTTT. Residues: CAWNKQGANEKLFF.

CDR3 nucleotide sequence: TGCGCCAGCAGCTTAGGAGCGGGAGGAGGCTACGAGCAGTACTTC. Translation: CASSLGAGGGYEQYF. The chain carries TRBV5-1 and TRBJ2-7, with TRBD2 matching over 9 bases. With V trimmed by 2 bases and J by 3 bases, 6 bases remained unmatched. CDR3 length: 15 residues. The germline gives CDR1 SGHRS, CDR2 YFSETQ. The full variable domain, rest sourced from reference TRBV5-1 and TRBJ2-7, is KAGVTQTPRYLIKTRGQQVTLSCSPISGHRSVSWYQQTPGQGLQFLFEYFSETQRNKGNFPGRFSGRQFSNSRSEMNVSTLELGDSALYLCASSLGAGGGYEQYFGPGTRLTVT.

This clone was seen only once. The V call is TRBV19, the J call TRBJ1-3; D not certain. Trimming removed 2 bases from V and 0 bases from J, with 5 bases in between. This CDR3 is built from 14 residues. The germline CDR1 and CDR2 sequences are LNHDA and SQIVND (reference sequence). In nucleotides, the CDR3 is TGTGCCAGTAGTATATATCGCTCTGGAAACACCATATATTTT. It specifies CASSIYRSGNTIYF. The entire variable domain, with the rest obtained from reference TRBV19 and TRBJ1-3, is as follows: DGGITQSPKYLFRKEGQNVTLSCEQNLNHDAMYWYRQDPGQGLRLIYYSQIVNDFQKGDIAEGYSVSREKKESFPLTVTSAQKNPTAFYLCASSIYRSGNTIYFGEGSWLTVV.

The chain is built from TRBV7-9 and TRBJ2-7; the D is unclear. The CDR3 runs 11 residues. Trimming cost V 2 bases and J 5 bases, with 4 bases left between them. In germline, CDR1 is SEHNR, CDR2 FQNEAQ (reference sequence). The CDR3 coding sequence is TGTGCCAGCAGCTTAACACACGAGCAGTACTTC. It codes for CASSLTHEQYF.

The table lists this clone with a count of one. The chain is built from TRBV14 and TRBJ1-2; tentatively, D is TRBD1 (6 bases). The CDR3 has 18 residues. Germline V gives CDR1 SGHDN, CDR2 FVKESK. V lost 6 bases, J lost 0 bases, and 23 bases lay in between. This CDR3 reads CASSTNSRGFNTNYGYTF. The CDR3 DNA is TGTGCCAGCAGTACTAACTCCAGGGGCTTCAATACTAACTATGGCTACACCTTC.

The gene calls are TRBV19 and TRBJ2-3, with D perhaps matching TRBD2 (5 bases). This CDR3 comprises 15 residues. CDR1 is LNHDA, CDR2 SQIVND, per germline (reference sequence). V was clipped by 2 bases and J by 0 bases, with 9 bases between them. The CDR3 spells CASSISGFSTDTQYF. Here the CDR3 DNA reads TGTGCCAGTAGTATATCGGGGTTTAGCACAGATACGCAGTATTTT. The full variable domain, rest sourced from reference TRBV19 and TRBJ2-3, is DGGITQSPKYLFRKEGQNVTLSCEQNLNHDAMYWYRQDPGQGLRLIYYSQIVNDFQKGDIAEGYSVSREKKESFPLTVTSAQKNPTAFYLCASSISGFSTDTQYFGPGTRLTVL.

This sequence joins TRBV27 and TRBJ1-4, with D possibly being TRBD1 (5 bases). The V end was cut by 5 bases, the J end by 0 bases, with 7 bases between. CDR1 is MNHEY and CDR2 is SMNVEV in the germline V gene (reference sequence). The CDR3 totals 14 residues. The DNA for the CDR3 is TGTGCCAGCAGTGACAGTGCAACTAATGAAAAACTGTTTTTT. Its translation: CASSDSATNEKLFF.

This clone was seen only a few times. V is TRBV5-4 and J is TRBJ2-4, with a tentative D call TRBD1 (7 bases). Trimming pared 4 bases from V and 4 bases from J, leaving 12 bases between. This CDR3 region has 14 residues. Germline CDR1 SGHNT, CDR2 YYREEE (reference sequence). Here the CDR3 reads CASSIPGGKNIQYF. The DNA for the CDR3 is TGTGCCAGCAGCATTCCAGGGGGGAAAAACATTCAGTACTTC.

The chain links TRBV6-1 to TRBJ2-3; 9 nucleotides agree with TRBD2. The CDR3 covers 14 residues. Germline CDR1 reads MNHNS; CDR2 reads SASEGT. Trimming cost V 6 bases and J 6 bases; bases outside gene matches: 7. The CDR3 spells CASRGREGPDTQYF. In nucleotides, the CDR3 is TGTGCCAGCAGAGGGCGGGAGGGCCCGGATACGCAGTATTTT.

This clone was seen a single time. The chain uses TRBV5-1 and TRBJ2-5; 7 positions agree with TRBD2. This CDR3 spans 15 amino acids. Germline trimming cut 2 bases from V and 2 bases from J; bases unmatched to any gene: 6. Germline CDR1 reads SGHRS; CDR2 reads YFSETQ. The CDR3 nucleotides are TGCGCCAGCAGCTTCTTGGGGGGGAATCAAGAGACCCAGTACTTC. Translating it yields CASSFLGGNQETQYF.

This chain joins TRBV6-5 and TRBJ2-7; 8 nucleotides line up with TRBD2. The CDR3 sequence is 16 residues long. Per the germline V gene, CDR1 is MNHEY and CDR2 is SVGAGI. V was pared by 2 bases and J by 3 bases, with 9 bases of the junction left unmatched. The CDR3 DNA sequence: TGTGCCAGCAGTTACCAGGAGACTAGCGCCGGCTACGAGCAGTACTTC. It translates to CASSYQETSAGYEQYF.

The chain carries TRBV18 and TRBJ2-4, with D perhaps TRBD1 (6 bases). Per the germline V gene, CDR1 is KGHSH and CDR2 is LQKENI. Trimming shortened V by 4 bases and J by 6 bases, and 13 bases separated the two germline ends. The CDR3 is 14 amino acids. This CDR3 is CASSQGGSGNIQYF. The DNA of the CDR3 is TGTGCCAGCTCACAAGGGGGATCAGGAAACATTCAGTACTTC.

The J gene is TRBJ2-3, the V gene TRBV5-4, with TRBD1 as a possible D gene (5 bases). Germline-derived CDR1 and CDR2 are SGHNT and YYREEE (reference sequence). The CDR3 runs to 13 residues. V was cut by 1 base and J by 6 bases, with 9 bases left in between. CDR3: CASSLPGPDTQYF. The DNA for the CDR3 is TGTGCCAGCAGCTTGCCAGGGCCCGATACGCAGTATTTT.

The rearrangement links TRBV5-1 to TRBJ1-3, with D unclear. Trimming shortened V by 0 bases and J by 0 bases, and 13 bases separated the two germline ends. Germline V lookup: CDR1 SGHRS, CDR2 YFSETQ. The CDR3 is made up of 17 amino acids. Here the CDR3 reads CASSLGSTQSSGNTIYF. The CDR3 nucleotides are TGCGCCAGCAGCTTGGGCTCTACTCAAAGCTCTGGAAACACCATATATTTT.

The chain has TRBV7-9 and TRBJ1-6, with a weak D call TRBD1 (5 bases). The V gene's germline CDR1 is SEHNR and CDR2 FQNEAQ (reference sequence). V dropped 5 bases and J dropped 14 bases, with 22 bases sitting between them. The CDR3 is 15 residues long. For the CDR3, the DNA is TGTGCCAGCAGCAAATCAGGGAATTCCCAGCTTACCCTCCACTTT. This encodes CASSKSGNSQLTLHF.

V and J are TRBV6-5 and TRBJ1-2; 8 positions agree with TRBD1. The V gene end was trimmed by 5 bases and the J gene end by 5 bases; junction bases not matched to a gene: 1. Germline V gives CDR1 MNHEY, CDR2 SVGAGI. CDR3 length equals 12 residues. Here the CDR3 reads CASSRTGYGYTF. The CDR3 region has the DNA TGTGCCAGCAGTCGGACAGGGTATGGCTACACCTTC.

The chain has TRBV27 and TRBJ2-7, with 9 bases lining up with TRBD1. With V trimmed by 7 bases and J by 7 bases, 11 bases remained unmatched. The CDR3 runs 14 residues. Per germline, CDR1 MNHEY and CDR2 SMNVEV (reference sequence). CDR3 nucleotides: TGTGCCAGCAACGTACAGGGGGCGCCCCGGGAGCAGTACTTC. Residues: CASNVQGAPREQYF.

This clone was counted a single time. This chain uses TRBV4-1 with TRBJ1-1; D might be TRBD1 (5 bases). Germline values: CDR1 MGHRA, CDR2 YSYEKL. The CDR3 length is 13 residues. V lost 4 bases, J lost 5 bases, and 11 bases lay in between. The CDR3 region is CASSLTGGTEAFF. As DNA, the CDR3 is TGCGCCAGCAGCCTTACGGGGGGAACTGAAGCTTTCTTT.

The CDR3: CASSYFILNQPQHF. Here the CDR3 DNA reads TGTGCCAGCAGTTACTTTATCCTAAATCAGCCCCAGCATTTT. This chain joins TRBV6-6 and TRBJ1-5, with unresolved D. The length of the CDR3 is 14 residues. Per germline, CDR1 MNHNY and CDR2 SVGAGI (reference sequence). The V end lost 1 base, the J end lost 4 bases, and 8 bases lay between the germline ends.